The 31 T cell receptor beta chains in this list originate from one sample, sequenced in a study of CD8+CD57+ T cells in acquired aplastic anemia. Flow cytometry had shown expanded CD8+CD57+ cells in the patients chosen for sequencing. Investigators profiled TCR beta VDJ and CDR3 from genomic DNA template. TCRdb reprocessed the reads with MiXCR, giving one entry per CDR3 protein. The data contain 150,000 to 170,000 distinct CDR3 sequences, roughly half of them singletons. What was sequenced was sorted CD4+, CD8+, or CD8+CD57+ T cells (not recorded which) from PBMCs. These receptors originate from a human donor with aplastic anemia.

The rearrangement uses TRBV13 and TRBJ1-6; D gene ambiguous. The CDR3 is made up of 14 amino acids. Germline V gene lookup returns CDR1 PRHDT and CDR2 FYEKMQ (reference sequence). Trimming took 2 bases from V and 9 from J, leaving 11 bases between them. The CDR3 loop reads CASSLLGWGSPLHF. The CDR3 DNA follows: TGTGCCAGCAGCTTACTGGGTTGGGGTTCACCCCTCCACTTT. Complete variable domain (other parts from reference TRBV13 and TRBJ1-6): AAGVIQSPRHLIKEKRETATLKCYPIPRHDTVYWYQQGPGQDPQFLISFYEKMQSDKGSIPDRFSAQQFSDYHSELNMSSLELGDSALYFCASSLLGWGSPLHFGNGTRLTVT.

This chain links TRBV29-1 with TRBJ2-2; TRBD1 agrees at 10 bases. V trimming: 6 bases; J trimming: 7 bases; junction bases outside the gene matches: 5. This CDR3 has 13 residues. CDR1 is SQVTM and CDR2 is ANQGSEA in the germline V gene. Here the CDR3 reads CSVADRGHGELFF. The CDR3 DNA sequence: TGCAGCGTGGCTGACAGGGGGCACGGGGAGCTGTTTTTT.

The sample holds one count of this clonotype. This chain joins TRBV7-9 and TRBJ2-5, with D unresolved. V was clipped by 3 bases and J by 3 bases, with 5 bases between them. The germline gives CDR1 SEHNR, CDR2 FQNEAQ (reference sequence). The CDR3 covers 12 residues. The CDR3 sequence: CASSFAEETQYF. The CDR3 DNA is TGTGCCAGCAGCTTCGCCGAAGAGACCCAGTACTTC. The full variable domain, its missing parts supplied by reference TRBV7-9 and TRBJ2-5, is DTGVSQNPRHKITKRGQNVTFRCDPISEHNRLYWYRQTLGQGPEFLTYFQNEAQLEKSRLLSDRFSAERPKGSFSTLEIQRTEQGDSAMYLCASSFAEETQYFGPGTRLLVL.

The CDR3 loop is CASGPRQLTEAFF. The CDR3 DNA follows: TGTGCCAGTGGGCCTAGACAGCTCACTGAAGCTTTCTTT. This chain links TRBV19 with TRBJ1-1, with a tentative D call TRBD1 (5 bases). The germline V gene encodes CDR1 LNHDA and CDR2 SQIVND (reference sequence). Trimming stripped 8 bases from V and 4 bases from J, with 14 bases between. This CDR3 region has 13 residues.

A note on this clonotype: The junction does not match germline at one end; this may be a read error. The chain couples TRBV6-1 to TRBJ2-7, with 8 bases identical to TRBD2. CDR3 size: 15 residues. Germline lookup yields CDR1 MNHNS and CDR2 SASEGT. The CDR3 protein is CASSLVAGGPYGQYF. The CDR3 nucleotides read TGTGCCAGCAGCTTGGTTGCGGGGGGACCCTACGGGCAGTACTTC.

V usage is TRBV3-1 and J usage is TRBJ2-7; D gene uncertain. V was clipped by 4 bases and J by 2 bases, with 6 bases between them. The CDR3 is made up of 12 amino acids. From germline, CDR1 is LGHDT and CDR2 YNNKEL (reference sequence). The chain's CDR3 is CASSLQTYEQYF. DNA of the CDR3: TGTGCCAGCAGCCTACAGACCTACGAGCAGTACTTC.

This clonotype has at least ten counts. The chain carries TRBV19 and TRBJ1-2; tentative D call: TRBD1 (6 bases). V was pared by 6 bases and J by 4 bases, with 12 bases between. This CDR3 comprises 13 residues. Germline loops: CDR1 LNHDA, CDR2 SQIVND (reference sequence). CDR3 protein: CASRGDTFYGYTF. As DNA, the CDR3 is TGTGCCAGTAGGGGGGACACATTCTATGGCTACACCTTC. Based on the CDR3 plus reference TRBV19 and TRBJ1-2, the full variable domain is DGGITQSPKYLFRKEGQNVTLSCEQNLNHDAMYWYRQDPGQGLRLIYYSQIVNDFQKGDIAEGYSVSREKKESFPLTVTSAQKNPTAFYLCASRGDTFYGYTFGSGTRLTVV.

The chain couples TRBV2 to TRBJ2-7; 13 bases are shared with TRBD2. The DNA matches TRBJ2-5 better at its end, which makes the J call doubtful. This CDR3 spans 14 amino acids. Germline V lookup: CDR1 SNHLY, CDR2 FYNNEI. The CDR3 region has the DNA TGTGCCAGCATGACTAGCGGGGGGCGGGAGACCCAGTACTTC. Translating it yields CASMTSGGRETQYF.

The chain joins TRBV7-9 to TRBJ2-7; D is undetermined. Deletions cut 5 bases from V and 5 bases from J, with 7 bases between. The CDR3 contains 11 residues. Germline V gene data show CDR1 as SEHNR and CDR2 as FQNEAQ (reference sequence). The CDR3 DNA reads as TGTGCCAGCAGCGCAAGCCACGAGCAGTACTTC. This encodes CASSASHEQYF. The full variable domain, with the rest looked up from reference TRBV7-9 and TRBJ2-7, is DTGVSQNPRHKITKRGQNVTFRCDPISEHNRLYWYRQTLGQGPEFLTYFQNEAQLEKSRLLSDRFSAERPKGSFSTLEIQRTEQGDSAMYLCASSASHEQYFGPGTRLTVT.

In this sample, this clonotype turned up many times. The J gene is TRBJ2-5, the V gene TRBV6-2 or TRBV6-3; no definite D call. Germline values: CDR1 MNHEY, CDR2 SVGEGT. The CDR3 is 14 amino acids. V lost 2 bases and J lost 2, with 9 bases in between. This CDR3 reads CASSYDVNQETQYF. The CDR3, as DNA: TGTGCCAGCAGTTACGACGTAAATCAAGAGACCCAGTACTTC.

The genes are TRBV13 and TRBJ2-2; D might be TRBD2 (6 bases). Germline-derived CDR1 and CDR2 are PRHDT and FYEKMQ (reference sequence). The V end lost 10 bases, the J end lost 5 bases, and 17 bases lay between the germline ends. The length of the CDR3 is 14 residues. This CDR3 is CANRRAVQTGELFF. CDR3 DNA: TGTGCCAACCGGAGGGCAGTGCAAACCGGGGAGCTGTTTTTT.

The sample holds one count of this clonotype. This chain joins TRBV10-3 and TRBJ1-3; 8 positions agree with TRBD1. V lost 10 bases and J lost 6; bases outside the gene matches: 14. Per the germline V gene, CDR1 is ENHRY and CDR2 is SYGVKD. The CDR3 covers 15 residues. CDR3 sequence (DNA): TGTGCCAGCAGGGGGGGCAGGGGGCCAGAAAACACCATATATTTT. Translating gives CASRGGRGPENTIYF.

Many counts were recorded for this clonotype. The chain joins TRBV2 to TRBJ1-2, with 8 bases fitting TRBD1. Germline V CDR1 and CDR2: SNHLY, FYNNEI. This CDR3 has 14 residues. The junction had 15 bases not matched to a gene; V was cut back by 10 bases and J by 8 bases. The CDR3 is CATYLGQGAGGYTF. The CDR3 bases are TGTGCCACCTACTTAGGGCAGGGGGCGGGAGGCTACACCTTC. Complete variable domain (other parts from reference TRBV2 and TRBJ1-2): EPEVTQTPSHQVTQMGQEVILRCVPISNHLYFYWYRQILGQKVEFLVSFYNNEISEKSEIFDDQFSVERPDGSNFTLKIRSTKLEDSAMYFCATYLGQGAGGYTFGSGTRLTVV.

The CDR3 coding sequence is TGTGCCAGCAGCTCCAGACTAGCGGGGGACACAGATACGCAGTATTTT. This codes for CASSSRLAGDTDTQYF. The genes are TRBV5-4 and TRBJ2-3; TRBD2 matches 12 bases. The junction had 4 bases not matched to a gene; V was cut back by 3 bases and J by 2 bases. The germline gives CDR1 SGHNT, CDR2 YYREEE (reference sequence). The CDR3 contains 16 residues.

This clonotype was detected ten times or more. This chain uses TRBV13 with TRBJ1-5; tentative D call: TRBD1 (5 bases). CDR1 PRHDT and CDR2 FYEKMQ come from the germline V gene (reference sequence). V was pared by 4 bases and J by 4 bases, with 11 bases between. The CDR3 extends over 14 amino acids. This chain's CDR3 is CASSSRDRNQPQHF. For the CDR3, the DNA is TGTGCCAGCAGCTCGAGAGACAGAAATCAGCCCCAGCATTTT.

This clonotype was seen at least ten times. The rearrangement links TRBV7-9 to TRBJ1-5; D gene unclear. Germline CDR1 is SEHNR and CDR2 is FQNEAQ (reference sequence). V was clipped by 0 bases and J by 3 bases, with 6 bases between them. The CDR3 covers 14 residues. This chain's CDR3 is CASSLASFNQPQHF. CDR3 DNA: TGTGCCAGCAGCTTAGCCAGTTTCAATCAGCCCCAGCATTTT.

This rearrangement joins TRBV20-1 to TRBJ1-1; D remains unclear. Looked up from germline, CDR1 is DFQATT and CDR2 is SNEGSKA (reference sequence). The CDR3 is 13 amino acids. V was shortened by 3 bases and J by 1 base, with 9 bases between the two germline ends. The CDR3: CSARSDTNTEAFF. The CDR3 DNA follows: TGCAGTGCTAGGTCGGATACGAACACTGAAGCTTTCTTT.

There are a few counts of this clonotype. The rearrangement joins TRBV27 to TRBJ2-1, with D uncertain. Trimming left V 4 bases short and J 7 bases short, with 14 bases between. Germline loops: CDR1 MNHEY, CDR2 SMNVEV (reference sequence). This CDR3 comprises 14 residues. DNA of the CDR3: TGTGCCAGCAGTTCGCGATTATTGGGGAATGAGCAGTTCTTC. This translates into CASSSRLLGNEQFF.

The chain carries TRBV4-3 and TRBJ2-3, with 8 nucleotides matching TRBD2. In germline, CDR1 is LGHNA, CDR2 YSLEER. CDR3 length: 15 amino acids. After removal of 6 bases from V and 10 bases from J, the junction contained 15 bases not matched to a gene. In DNA form, the CDR3 reads TGCGCCAGCAGTCGGACTGGCGGGGGGTTGGATGCGCAGTATTTT. Amino acids: CASSRTGGGLDAQYF.

The chain employs TRBV10-2 and TRBJ2-3; 7 bases match TRBD1. The CDR3 is 16 amino acids. From germline, CDR1 is WSHSY and CDR2 SAAADI. V was clipped by 0 bases and J by 5 bases; unmatched bases: 8. In DNA, the CDR3 is TGCGCCAGCAGTGAGTCAGACAGGGTAAAGCGAGATACGCAGTATTTT. Protein product: CASSESDRVKRDTQYF.

The rearrangement links TRBV15 to TRBJ1-2; 7 positions agree with TRBD1. Germline loops: CDR1 LNHNV, CDR2 YYDKDF (reference sequence). The CDR3 spans 13 residues. After removal of 3 bases from V and 8 bases from J, the junction contained 6 bases not matched to a gene. The CDR3 nucleotides are TGTGCCACCAGCAGGCGACAGGGAGGGGGCTACACCTTC. It is translated as CATSRRQGGGYTF.

Points on this clonotype: Because the CDR3's place on the DNA is in doubt, the DNA is left out and the CDR3 is given as listed by TCRdb. The V gene is TRBV24-1, the J gene TRBJ2-2. Germline V lookup: CDR1 KGHDR, CDR2 SFDVKD. The CDR3 is 15 residues long, counting both termini. CDR3 region: CATSAWGAGTGELLF.

This clonotype has a handful of counts. The rearrangement links TRBV6-5 to TRBJ1-4, with D tentatively TRBD1 (6 bases). Germline CDR1 reads MNHEY; CDR2 reads SVGAGI. V gave up 4 bases and J gave up 3 bases, with 15 bases separating them. The CDR3 covers 16 residues. CDR3 sequence (DNA): TGTGCCAGCAGTTCCGGATGGGGGGCGTCTAATGAAAAACTGTTTTTT. Amino acid sequence: CASSSGWGASNEKLFF.

This clonotype has ten or more counts. This chain joins TRBV7-9 and TRBJ1-4; a possible D gene is TRBD1 (5 bases). V was shortened by 3 bases and J by 0 bases, with 5 bases between the two germline ends. This CDR3 region has 14 residues. Germline V gives CDR1 SEHNR, CDR2 FQNEAQ (reference sequence). DNA of the CDR3: TGTGCCAGCAGCTTGACAGCAACTAATGAAAAACTGTTTTTT. Translating it yields CASSLTATNEKLFF.

This clonotype was observed many times. The V call is TRBV9, the J call TRBJ2-7; D is possibly TRBD1 (5 bases). The CDR3 spans 14 residues. CDR1 and CDR2 from the germline V gene are SGDLS and YYNGEE. V lost 0 bases, J lost 0 bases, and 7 bases lay in between. CDR3 coding DNA: TGTGCCAGCAGCGTAGGGGGCAGCTCCTACGAGCAGTACTTC. Its protein product is CASSVGGSSYEQYF.

J is TRBJ1-2 and V is TRBV6-5, with 8 bases that match TRBD1. Germline CDR1 MNHEY, CDR2 SVGAGI. This CDR3 comprises 15 residues. V was pared by 0 bases and J by 5 bases, with 5 bases of the junction left unmatched. CDR3 sequence reads: CASSYSTDRVYGYTF. The CDR3 nucleotides are TGTGCCAGCAGTTACTCGACGGACAGGGTTTATGGCTACACCTTC.

This clonotype was counted ten times or more. The DNA of the CDR3 is TGTGCCAGCAGCCAAGGCGTAAGCTCCTACAATGAGCAGTTCTTC. Translation: CASSQGVSSYNEQFF. V and J are TRBV14 and TRBJ2-1; D unresolved. Germline V gene lookup returns CDR1 SGHDN and CDR2 FVKESK. The V gene lost 1 base and the J gene lost 0 bases, with 7 bases spanning the gap. The CDR3 is 15 residues long.

This clonotype showed up many times. The V and J genes are TRBV11-1 and TRBJ1-6; weak D call: TRBD1 (5 bases). V dropped 2 bases and J dropped 10 bases, with 21 bases sitting between them. CDR3 size: 17 residues. Per the germline V gene, CDR1 is SGHAT and CDR2 is FQDESV (reference sequence). This CDR3 reads CASSLNFPGTLSSPLHF. The CDR3 DNA follows: TGTGCCAGCAGCTTAAATTTTCCGGGGACCCTGAGCTCACCCCTCCACTTT.

This clonotype came up many times. The chain uses TRBV7-2 and TRBJ1-2; possibly TRBD1 for D (5 bases). V dropped 3 bases and J dropped 5 bases, with 10 bases sitting between them. CDR1 and CDR2 from the germline V gene are SGHTA and FQGNSA. The CDR3 is made up of 13 amino acids. The CDR3 DNA reads TGTGCCAGCAGCTTGGGACGGGGTTATGGCTACACCTTC. It is translated as CASSLGRGYGYTF.

The CDR3 bases are TGTGCCAGCACCGAACGAGGGTCTCCTGGCTACACCTTC. This translates into CASTERGSPGYTF. The gene calls are TRBV2 and TRBJ1-2, with D unclear. V shed 7 bases and J shed 7 bases, with 16 bases lying between them. The CDR3 sequence is 13 residues long. In germline, CDR1 is SNHLY, CDR2 FYNNEI.

This clonotype was counted ten times or more. The chain combines TRBV5-1 with TRBJ2-5; D is unresolved. The V gene's germline CDR1 is SGHRS and CDR2 YFSETQ. This CDR3 has 13 residues. The V gene lost 4 bases and the J gene lost 5 bases, with 12 bases spanning the gap. This chain's CDR3 is CASSLGPRETQYF. The CDR3 DNA is TGCGCCAGCAGCCTGGGTCCGAGGGAGACCCAGTACTTC.